The table lists the clone carrying this T cell receptor beta chain with a count of one. Libraries were prepared by immunoSEQ multiplex PCR; TCRdb keeps only in-frame clonotypes and omits some of them. The profile shows approximately 220,000 clones, around four fifths of them singletons. This record belongs to a study of blood T cell repertoires in COVID-19. The J segment lost 3 bases and the V segment lost 6 bases, leaving 5 bases of the junction unmatched. Germline V lookup: CDR1 SGHNT, CDR2 YENEEA. This CDR3 has 15 amino acids. This receptor was identified in a woman aged 45-59 years with acute or convalescent COVID-19. This chain connects TRBV11-3 to TRBJ2-3, with 11 nucleotides matching TRBD1. The sequencing input was peripheral blood. The CDR3 region has the DNA TGTGCCAGCAGACGAGGGACAGGGGGTACAGATACGCAGTATTTT. Protein product: CASRRGTGGTDTQYF.